The 16 T cell receptor beta chains given below trace back to one sample, sequenced in a study of shared clonotypes between healthy human individuals (TCRdb year 2020). CD8 naive samples were obtained by positive selection for CCR7 among CD45RO-negative cells, yielding a CD45RA+CCR7+ population from which TemRA cells were excluded. Library preparation employed the immunoSEQ multiplex PCR assay. TCRdb took this table from immuneACCESS and kept in-frame rearrangements with V and J called. Such tables lack part of the clones; where checked against another copy, unresolved V genes explain under half of the gap, and the rest is unexplained. This sample comprises more than 600,000 clones, about 91% of them detected only once. The ten largest clones take up roughly 22% of the sample. Sequenced: naive CD8+ T cells sorted from blood. According to the study, the label for this sample's cell subset or site signals: CD45RA+CCR7+. These TCRs come from a man aged 30 to 39 in good health.

The chain combines TRBV6-4 with TRBJ2-1, with 8 bases that match TRBD2. Germline CDR1 and CDR2: MRHNA and SNTAGT. The CDR3 consists of 15 residues. Losses at the gene ends were 0 bases for V and 6 bases for J; bases not matched to a gene: 4. Here the CDR3 DNA reads TGTGCCAGCAGTGACTCCGCGGGGGGCTCCAATGAGCAGTTCTTC. Translation gives CASSDSAGGSNEQFF.

The genes are TRBV19 and TRBJ2-2; 7 bases are a match to TRBD1. The J segment lost 5 bases and the V segment lost 6 bases, leaving 9 bases of the junction unmatched. Germline V lookup: CDR1 LNHDA, CDR2 SQIVND (reference sequence). The CDR3 runs to 15 residues. The CDR3 loop reads CASRDRTGLTGELFF. CDR3 bases: TGTGCCAGTAGGGACCGGACAGGCCTTACCGGGGAGCTGTTTTTT.

The rearrangement uses TRBV7-9 and TRBJ2-1; 10 bases agree with TRBD2. The V gene's germline CDR1 is SEHNR and CDR2 FQNEAQ (reference sequence). CDR3 length: 13 amino acids. With V trimmed by 8 bases and J by 4 bases, 2 bases remained unmatched. Here the CDR3 DNA reads TGTGCCAGCGGGACTAGCGCTTACAATGAGCAGTTCTTC. This translates into CASGTSAYNEQFF.

J is TRBJ2-1 and V is TRBV10-3; D unresolved. Germline V gene lookup returns CDR1 ENHRY and CDR2 SYGVKD. The CDR3 is made up of 15 amino acids. Between the trimmed V and J ends, which lost 3 bases and 0 bases, there was a span of 9 bases. CDR3 loop: CAISEITVSYNEQFF. Written as DNA, the CDR3 is TGTGCCATCAGTGAAATAACAGTCTCCTACAATGAGCAGTTCTTC.

This clone was seen a few times. The V and J genes are TRBV5-4 and TRBJ2-7; the match to TRBD2 covers 12 bases. Germline V CDR1 and CDR2: SGHNT, YYREEE (reference sequence). With 4 bases clipped from V and 4 bases from J, the junction kept 3 bases outside the gene matches. The CDR3 extends over 14 amino acids. Written as DNA, the CDR3 is TGTGCCAGCAGCCCGACTAGCGGGAGTTACGAGCAGTACTTC. Its translation: CASSPTSGSYEQYF.

The chain is built from TRBV7-9 and TRBJ2-7, with 9 bases fitting TRBD2. CDR1 SEHNR and CDR2 FQNEAQ come from the germline V gene (reference sequence). The trim removed 5 bases at V and 0 bases at J, leaving 8 bases unmatched. This CDR3 is 16 amino acids long. As DNA, the CDR3 is TGTGCCAGCAGCGGAATAGCGGGAGCCCTCTCCTACGAGCAGTACTTC. Translation: CASSGIAGALSYEQYF.

The chain links TRBV6-1 to TRBJ2-5; a weak D match, TRBD2 (5 bases). The V end lost 2 bases, the J end lost 0 bases, and 10 bases lay between the germline ends. This CDR3 has 15 amino acids. The germline V gene encodes CDR1 MNHNS and CDR2 SASEGT. In DNA, the CDR3 is TGTGCCAGCAGTGAATTATGGGAGTACCAAGAGACCCAGTACTTC. It translates to CASSELWEYQETQYF.

The CDR3 region is CASSQSAGTYNEQFF. The CDR3 DNA reads TGTGCCAGCAGCCAAAGTGCGGGTACCTACAATGAGCAGTTCTTC. The rearrangement joins TRBV7-6 to TRBJ2-1; D is possibly TRBD2 (5 bases). The V gene lost 5 bases and the J gene lost 2 bases, with 13 bases spanning the gap. This CDR3 has 15 residues. Looked up from germline, CDR1 is SGHVS and CDR2 is FNYEAQ.

This clone showed up just once. The chain recombines TRBV21-1 with TRBJ2-3; the table's D call of TRBD2 was not tested on the DNA. TRBV21-1 is assigned pseudogene status. The CDR3 covers 18 residues. The CDR3 nucleotides read TGTGCCAGCAGCAAAGAGGAGACTAGCGGGAGGTTCTCAGATACGCAGTATTTT. Translated: CASSKEETSGRFSDTQYF.

The chain employs TRBV7-8 and TRBJ2-5; possibly TRBD2 for D (8 bases). Germline-derived CDR1 and CDR2 are SGHVS and FQNEAQ. The CDR3 extends over 14 amino acids. Trimming took off 7 bases at V and 3 bases at J, with 15 bases between the two ends. The CDR3 loop reads CASIPGGTEETQYF. DNA of the CDR3: TGTGCCAGCATCCCGGGAGGGACAGAAGAGACCCAGTACTTC.

This sequence joins TRBV7-8 and TRBJ2-3; a weak D match, TRBD1 (5 bases). The germline CDR1 and CDR2 sequences are SGHVS and FQNEAQ. V lost 5 bases to trimming and J lost 2 bases, with 20 bases between them. The CDR3 is made up of 17 amino acids. CDR3 nucleotides: TGTGCCAGCAGCCCCGGGCGTTCGGGCAGGGACACAGATACGCAGTATTTT. It specifies CASSPGRSGRDTDTQYF.

CDR3 nucleotide sequence: TGTGCCAGCAGCTTAGGGAAGGGGGACAGTTCGTCCTACGAGCAGTACTTC. It encodes CASSLGKGDSSSYEQYF. V gene TRBV11-2 combines with J gene TRBJ2-7, with 7 bases fitting TRBD1. Unmatched junction bases numbered 10, after V lost 1 base and J lost 1 base. Germline-derived CDR1 and CDR2 are SGHAT and FQNNGV. CDR3 length: 17 amino acids. The full variable domain, rest sourced from reference TRBV11-2 and TRBJ2-7, is EAGVAQSPRYKIIEKRQSVAFWCNPISGHATLYWYQQILGQGPKLLIQFQNNGVVDDSQLPKDRFSAERLKGVDSTLKIQPAKLEDSAVYLCASSLGKGDSSSYEQYFGPGTRLTVT.

V and J are TRBV27 and TRBJ2-3, with 16 positions matching TRBD2. V trimming: 5 bases; J trimming: 5 bases; junction bases outside the gene matches: 4. The length of the CDR3 is 16 residues. Germline V CDR1 and CDR2: MNHEY, SMNVEV (reference sequence). The CDR3 region has the DNA TGTGCCAGCAGTCTGGGACTAGCGGGAGGGGGAGATACGCAGTATTTT. Protein: CASSLGLAGGGDTQYF.

The V gene is TRBV5-1, the J gene TRBJ2-1; 9 bases are a match to TRBD1. V dropped 4 bases and J dropped 4; count of bases not matched to a gene: 12. In germline, CDR1 is SGHRS, CDR2 YFSETQ. The CDR3 is 17 amino acids. The DNA of the CDR3 is TGCGCCAGCAGCATCAACCCCGGGACAGGGAAATACAATGAGCAGTTCTTC. As protein: CASSINPGTGKYNEQFF.

This rearrangement joins TRBV11-2 to TRBJ1-2; maybe TRBD1 (5 bases). Germline V lookup: CDR1 SGHAT, CDR2 FQNNGV. CDR3 length: 13 amino acids. V lost 1 base to trimming and J lost 10 bases, with 13 bases between them. The CDR3 coding sequence is TGTGCCAGCAGCTTAGTGGCAGGGTCGGACTACACCTTC. This gives the protein CASSLVAGSDYTF.

The chain uses TRBV5-6 and TRBJ2-7; maybe TRBD2 (6 bases). V lost 0 bases and J 9 bases, leaving 10 bases between the germline ends. Germline V CDR1 and CDR2: SGHDT, YYEEEE. There are 12 residues in the CDR3. CDR3 protein: CASSLGGVWQYF. The CDR3 nucleotides are TGTGCCAGCAGCTTGGGCGGGGTCTGGCAGTACTTC.